These 9 T cell receptor beta chains were sequenced from one sample in a study of shared clonotypes between healthy human individuals. Measured with immunoSEQ multiplex PCR; TCRdb has only the in-frame clones, and not every one. Found here are about 2,100,000 clones, 85% to 95% of them singletons; the top ten hold more than 1.5%. Naive CD8 cells lacked CD45RO and underwent positive selection for CCR7, leaving out terminally differentiated effector memory CD45RA+ cells. The sample taken for sequencing was naive CD8+ T cells from PBMCs. Receptors were obtained from a man aged 18 to 30 in good health. Some clones in this sample may be carry-over from other donors' samples.

The chain employs TRBV10-3 and TRBJ2-7; weak D call: TRBD2 (6 bases). CDR3 length: 14 amino acids. The germline V and J ends were trimmed by 3 bases and 3 bases, with 12 bases remaining between them. Germline loops: CDR1 ENHRY, CDR2 SYGVKD. CDR3 protein: CAISEGGDLYEQYF. CDR3 DNA sequence: TGTGCCATCAGTGAAGGAGGGGACCTCTACGAGCAGTACTTC.

This clone appeared a single time. V usage is TRBV9 and J usage is TRBJ2-1, with 11 bases matching TRBD1. V shed 4 bases, J shed 6 bases, and the junction held 9 bases outside the gene matches. The CDR3 is 16 amino acids. Germline CDR1 SGDLS, CDR2 YYNGEE. CDR3 residues: CASSTWGQGVVNEQFF. The CDR3 nucleotides read TGTGCCAGCAGCACGTGGGGACAGGGGGTGGTCAATGAGCAGTTCTTC.

A word on this clone: This same CDR3 is encoded by further DNA sequences in the sample. The genes are TRBV12-5 and TRBJ1-1; D call uncertain. Germline V gene sequence: CDR1 LGHNT, CDR2 FRNRAP. CDR3 length: 11 residues. Trimming took off 3 bases at V and 6 bases at J, with 5 bases between the two ends. The CDR3 bases are TGTGCTAGTGGTTTCGGGGCTGAAGCTTTCTTT. Translated, it gives CASGFGAEAFF.

The chain is built from TRBV7-8 and TRBJ1-5; D possibly corresponds to TRBD1 (5 bases). The CDR3 loop spans 14 amino acids. Between the trimmed V and J ends, which lost 3 bases and 6 bases, there was a span of 12 bases. Germline V gives CDR1 SGHVS, CDR2 FQNEAQ. The DNA for the CDR3 is TGTGCCAGCAGCTTTGTAGGGACGGGTCAGCCCCAGCATTTT. Residues: CASSFVGTGQPQHF.

This chain links TRBV9 with TRBJ2-7, with 8 bases that match TRBD2. V was clipped by 0 bases and J by 2 bases; unmatched bases: 16. This CDR3 is built from 19 residues. Germline V lookup: CDR1 SGDLS, CDR2 YYNGEE. The chain's CDR3 is CASSVGASGPPRGAYEQYF. CDR3 sequence (DNA): TGTGCCAGCAGCGTAGGGGCTAGCGGGCCACCCCGGGGGGCCTACGAGCAGTACTTC.

This clone was observed a few times. This chain uses TRBV5-6 with TRBJ1-2; D not resolved. The V gene lost 0 bases and the J gene lost 4 bases, with 7 bases spanning the gap. This CDR3 has 13 residues. Germline values: CDR1 SGHDT, CDR2 YYEEEE. This CDR3 reads CASSLDVVYGYTF. Written as DNA, the CDR3 is TGTGCCAGCAGCTTGGACGTCGTCTATGGCTACACCTTC.

The gene calls are TRBV27 and TRBJ2-4; 10 nucleotides align to TRBD2. V gave up 8 bases and J gave up 0 bases; unmatched junction bases: 4. The CDR3 has 15 residues. The germline V gene encodes CDR1 MNHEY and CDR2 SMNVEV (reference sequence). CDR3 in amino acids: CASGRLAGAKNIQYF. CDR3 DNA sequence: TGTGCCAGCGGGCGACTAGCGGGAGCCAAAAACATTCAGTACTTC.

Remarks on this clone: This sample also contains other DNA sequences that code for the same CDR3. V is TRBV28 and J is TRBJ1-1; D gene uncertain. There are 11 residues in the CDR3. Per the germline V gene, CDR1 is MDHEN and CDR2 is SYDVKM. Trimming took off 3 bases at V and 8 bases at J, with 7 bases between the two ends. This chain's CDR3 is CASSFPGEAFF. In DNA, the CDR3 is TGTGCCAGCAGTTTCCCCGGGGAAGCTTTCTTT.

This sequence joins TRBV19 and TRBJ2-7; 9 bases line up with TRBD1. CDR3 length: 13 residues. V lost 4 bases to trimming and J lost 5 bases; unmatched junction nucleotides: 3. Germline CDR1 is LNHDA and CDR2 is SQIVND (reference sequence). Here the CDR3 DNA reads TGTGCCAGTAGTACCTGGACAGGGGACGAGCAGTACTTC. Translated, it gives CASSTWTGDEQYF.